This T cell receptor beta chain was observed in a study of CD8 T cells in ankylosing spondylitis. Overall study findings and caveats: What seemed typical of ankylosing spondylitis blood was a TCR beta motif built from several highly homologous variants.

Each CDR3 protein is one row after TCRdb ran MiXCR on the 5' RACE reads. In the table there are about 330,000 distinct CDR3 sequences, around 8% of which are singletons. Germline V gives CDR1 KGHSH, CDR2 LQKENI. The length of the CDR3 is 14 residues. Trimming took off 3 bases at V and 0 bases at J, with 8 bases between the two ends. On this clonotype itself: No antigen is known for it.

The material sequenced was blood, either unsorted or a sorted T cell fraction (not recorded which). This TCR came from a male donor with ankylosing spondylitis. The chain combines TRBV18 with TRBJ2-5; D is undetermined. Here the CDR3 DNA reads TGTGCCAGCTCACCCCGACGGGACCAAGAGACCCAGTACTTC. Translation gives CASSPRRDQETQYF.